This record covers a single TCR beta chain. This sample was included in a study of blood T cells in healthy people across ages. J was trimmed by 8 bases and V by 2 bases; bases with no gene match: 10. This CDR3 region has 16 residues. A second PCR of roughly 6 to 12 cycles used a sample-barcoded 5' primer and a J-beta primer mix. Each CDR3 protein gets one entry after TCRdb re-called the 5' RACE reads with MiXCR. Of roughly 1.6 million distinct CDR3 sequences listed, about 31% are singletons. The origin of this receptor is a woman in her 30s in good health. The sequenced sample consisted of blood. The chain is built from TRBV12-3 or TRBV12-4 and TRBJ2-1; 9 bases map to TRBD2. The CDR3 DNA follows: TGTGCCAGCAGTTTATTGGTTGGCGGGGGGGCCCATGAGCAGTTCTTC. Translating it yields CASSLLVGGGAHEQFF.